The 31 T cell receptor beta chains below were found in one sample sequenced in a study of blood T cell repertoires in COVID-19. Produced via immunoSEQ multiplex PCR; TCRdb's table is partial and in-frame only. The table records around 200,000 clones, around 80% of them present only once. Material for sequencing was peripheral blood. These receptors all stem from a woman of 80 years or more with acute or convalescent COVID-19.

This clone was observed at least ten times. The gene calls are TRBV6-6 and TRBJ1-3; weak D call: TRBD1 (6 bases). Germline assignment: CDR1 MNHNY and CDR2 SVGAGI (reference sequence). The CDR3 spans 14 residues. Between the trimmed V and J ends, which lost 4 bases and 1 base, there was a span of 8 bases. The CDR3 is CASSWTDSGNTIYF. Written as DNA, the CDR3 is TGTGCCAGCAGTTGGACAGATTCTGGAAACACCATATATTTT.

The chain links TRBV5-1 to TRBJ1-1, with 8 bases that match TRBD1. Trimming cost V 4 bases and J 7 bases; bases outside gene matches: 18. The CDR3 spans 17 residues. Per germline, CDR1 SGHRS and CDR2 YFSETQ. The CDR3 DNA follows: TGCGCCAGCAGCCTGAGGACAGGGACCGGGGGAGGTGGTGAAGCTTTCTTT. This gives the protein CASSLRTGTGGGGEAFF.

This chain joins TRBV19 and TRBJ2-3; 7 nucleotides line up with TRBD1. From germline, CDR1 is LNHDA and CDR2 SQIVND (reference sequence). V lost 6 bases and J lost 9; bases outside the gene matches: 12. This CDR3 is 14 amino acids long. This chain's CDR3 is CASSATGITGTQYF. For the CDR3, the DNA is TGTGCCAGTAGCGCGACAGGGATCACAGGCACGCAGTATTTT.

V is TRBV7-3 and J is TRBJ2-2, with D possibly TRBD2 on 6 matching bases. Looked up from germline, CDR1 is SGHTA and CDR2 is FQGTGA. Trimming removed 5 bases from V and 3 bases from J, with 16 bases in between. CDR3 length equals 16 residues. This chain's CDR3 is CASSLGLTQYTGELFF. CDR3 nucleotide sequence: TGTGCCAGCAGCCTCGGACTAACCCAATACACCGGGGAGCTGTTTTTT.

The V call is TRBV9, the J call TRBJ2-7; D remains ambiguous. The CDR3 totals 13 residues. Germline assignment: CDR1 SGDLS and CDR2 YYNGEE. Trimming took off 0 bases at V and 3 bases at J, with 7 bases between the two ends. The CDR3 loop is CASSVGQNYEQYF. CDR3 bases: TGTGCCAGCAGCGTAGGCCAGAACTACGAGCAGTACTTC.

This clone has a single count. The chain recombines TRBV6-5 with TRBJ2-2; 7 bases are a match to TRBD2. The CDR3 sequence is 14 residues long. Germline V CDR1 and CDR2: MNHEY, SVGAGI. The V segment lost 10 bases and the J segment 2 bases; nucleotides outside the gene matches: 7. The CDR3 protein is CAIRASGNTGELFF. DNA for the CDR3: TGTGCCATTCGGGCTAGCGGTAACACCGGGGAGCTGTTTTTT.

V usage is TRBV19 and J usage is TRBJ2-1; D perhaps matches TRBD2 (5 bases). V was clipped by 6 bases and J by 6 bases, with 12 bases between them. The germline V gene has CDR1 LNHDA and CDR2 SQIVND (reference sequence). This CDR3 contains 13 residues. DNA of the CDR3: TGTGCCAGTAGAGGTCCCACTAGCAATGAGCAGTTCTTC. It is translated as CASRGPTSNEQFF.

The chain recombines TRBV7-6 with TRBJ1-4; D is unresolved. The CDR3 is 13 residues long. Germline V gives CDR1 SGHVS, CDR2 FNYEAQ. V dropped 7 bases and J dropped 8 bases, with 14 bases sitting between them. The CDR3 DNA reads TGTGCCAGCACCGAAAATCCTAGGGAAAAACTGTTTTTT. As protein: CASTENPREKLFF.

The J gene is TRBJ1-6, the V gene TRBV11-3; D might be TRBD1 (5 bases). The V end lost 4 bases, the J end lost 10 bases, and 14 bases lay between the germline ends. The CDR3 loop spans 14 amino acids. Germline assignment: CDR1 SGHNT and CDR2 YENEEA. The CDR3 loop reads CASSSSAGVSPLHF. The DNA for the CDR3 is TGTGCCAGCAGCTCCTCCGCGGGGGTATCACCCCTCCACTTT.

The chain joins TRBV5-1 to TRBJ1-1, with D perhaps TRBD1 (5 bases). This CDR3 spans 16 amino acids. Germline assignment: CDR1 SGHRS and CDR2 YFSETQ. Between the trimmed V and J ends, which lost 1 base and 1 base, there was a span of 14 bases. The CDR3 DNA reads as TGCGCCAGCAGCTTGCGGCAGGGAATACAGAACACTGAAGCTTTCTTT. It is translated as CASSLRQGIQNTEAFF. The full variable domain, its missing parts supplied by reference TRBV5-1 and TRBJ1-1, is KAGVTQTPRYLIKTRGQQVTLSCSPISGHRSVSWYQQTPGQGLQFLFEYFSETQRNKGNFPGRFSGRQFSNSRSEMNVSTLELGDSALYLCASSLRQGIQNTEAFFGQGTRLTVV.

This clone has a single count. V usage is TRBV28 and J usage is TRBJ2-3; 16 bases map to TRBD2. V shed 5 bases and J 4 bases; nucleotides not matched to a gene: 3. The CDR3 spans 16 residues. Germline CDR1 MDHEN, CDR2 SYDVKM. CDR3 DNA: TGTGCCAGCAGTCCGGGACTAGCGGGAGGGGCAGATACGCAGTATTTT. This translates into CASSPGLAGGADTQYF.

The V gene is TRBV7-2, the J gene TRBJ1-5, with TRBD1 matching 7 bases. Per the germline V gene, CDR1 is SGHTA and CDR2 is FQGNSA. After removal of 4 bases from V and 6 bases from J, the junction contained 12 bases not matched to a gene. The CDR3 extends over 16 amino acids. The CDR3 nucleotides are TGTGCCAGCAGCTCCTCCTCGACAGGGTTCGGTCAGCCCCAGCATTTT. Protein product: CASSSSSTGFGQPQHF.

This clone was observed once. CDR3 sequence (DNA): TGCGCCAGCTCCCTGGCCGGGGGGGGACAAGAGACCCAGTACTTC. Its protein product is CASSLAGGGQETQYF. V usage is TRBV5-1 and J usage is TRBJ2-5; 8 bases line up with TRBD2. Trimming removed 7 bases from V and 2 bases from J; junction bases left unmatched: 10. This CDR3 is built from 15 residues. Germline V lookup: CDR1 SGHRS, CDR2 YFSETQ.

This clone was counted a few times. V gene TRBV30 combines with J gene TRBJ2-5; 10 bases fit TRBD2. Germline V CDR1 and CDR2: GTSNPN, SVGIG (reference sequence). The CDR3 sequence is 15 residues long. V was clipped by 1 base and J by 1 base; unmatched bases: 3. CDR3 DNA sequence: TGTGCCTGGAGTGCGGGACTAGCGATCCAAGAGACCCAGTACTTC. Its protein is CAWSAGLAIQETQYF.

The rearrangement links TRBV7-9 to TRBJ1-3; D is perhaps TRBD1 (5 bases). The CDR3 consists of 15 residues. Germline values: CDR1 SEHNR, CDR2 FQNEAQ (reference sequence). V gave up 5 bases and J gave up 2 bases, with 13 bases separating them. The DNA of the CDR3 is TGTGCCAGCAGCCCTATTGGGGCCGCTGGAAACACCATATATTTT. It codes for CASSPIGAAGNTIYF. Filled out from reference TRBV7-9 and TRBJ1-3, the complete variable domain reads DTGVSQNPRHKITKRGQNVTFRCDPISEHNRLYWYRQTLGQGPEFLTYFQNEAQLEKSRLLSDRFSAERPKGSFSTLEIQRTEQGDSAMYLCASSPIGAAGNTIYFGEGSWLTVV.

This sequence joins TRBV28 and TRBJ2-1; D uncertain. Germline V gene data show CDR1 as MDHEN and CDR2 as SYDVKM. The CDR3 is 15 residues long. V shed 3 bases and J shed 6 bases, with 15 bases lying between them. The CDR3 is CASSFILVPTNEQFF. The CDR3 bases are TGTGCCAGCAGTTTCATTCTAGTACCCACCAATGAGCAGTTCTTC.

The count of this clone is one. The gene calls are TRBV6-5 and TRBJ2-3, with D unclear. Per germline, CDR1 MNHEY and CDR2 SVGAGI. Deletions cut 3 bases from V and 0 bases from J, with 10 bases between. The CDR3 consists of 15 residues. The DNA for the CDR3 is TGTGCCAGCAGTTATTCAGGATCTAGCACAGATACGCAGTATTTT. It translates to CASSYSGSSTDTQYF.

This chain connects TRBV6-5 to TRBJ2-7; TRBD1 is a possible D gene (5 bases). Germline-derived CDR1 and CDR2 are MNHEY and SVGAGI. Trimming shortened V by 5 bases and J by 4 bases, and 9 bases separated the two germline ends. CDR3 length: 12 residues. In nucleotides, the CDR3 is TGTGCCAGCAGTAACCCAGGGTACGAGCAGTACTTC. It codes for CASSNPGYEQYF.

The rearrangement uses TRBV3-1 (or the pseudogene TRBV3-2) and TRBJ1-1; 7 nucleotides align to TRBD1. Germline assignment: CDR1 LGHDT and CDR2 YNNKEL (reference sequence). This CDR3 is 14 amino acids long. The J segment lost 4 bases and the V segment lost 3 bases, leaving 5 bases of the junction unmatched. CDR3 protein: CASSQAQGGTEAFF. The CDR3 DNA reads TGTGCCAGCAGCCAGGCCCAGGGGGGCACTGAAGCTTTCTTT.

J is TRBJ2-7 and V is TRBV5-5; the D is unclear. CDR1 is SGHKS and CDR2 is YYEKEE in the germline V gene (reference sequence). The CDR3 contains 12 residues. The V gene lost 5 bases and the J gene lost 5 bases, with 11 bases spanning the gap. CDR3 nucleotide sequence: TGTGCCAGCAGTATTGACACCCACGAGCAGTACTTC. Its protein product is CASSIDTHEQYF. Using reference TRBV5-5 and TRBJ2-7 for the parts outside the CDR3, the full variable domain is DAGVTQSPTHLIKTRGQQVTLRCSPISGHKSVSWYQQVLGQGPQFIFQYYEKEERGRGNFPDRFSARQFPNYSSELNVNALLLGDSALYLCASSIDTHEQYFGPGTRLTVT.

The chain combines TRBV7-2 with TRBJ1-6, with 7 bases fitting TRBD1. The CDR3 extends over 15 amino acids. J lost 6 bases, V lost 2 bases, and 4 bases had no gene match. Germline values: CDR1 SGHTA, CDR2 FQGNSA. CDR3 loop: CASSLSGQLNSPLHF. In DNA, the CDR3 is TGTGCCAGCAGCTTATCGGGACAGCTTAATTCACCCCTCCACTTT.

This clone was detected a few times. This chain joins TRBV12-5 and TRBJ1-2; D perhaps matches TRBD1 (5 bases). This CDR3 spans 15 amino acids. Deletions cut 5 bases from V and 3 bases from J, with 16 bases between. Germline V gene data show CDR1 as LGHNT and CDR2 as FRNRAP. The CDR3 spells CASGRGGTTDYGYTF. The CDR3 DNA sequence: TGTGCTAGTGGTCGTGGGGGGACCACCGACTATGGCTACACCTTC.

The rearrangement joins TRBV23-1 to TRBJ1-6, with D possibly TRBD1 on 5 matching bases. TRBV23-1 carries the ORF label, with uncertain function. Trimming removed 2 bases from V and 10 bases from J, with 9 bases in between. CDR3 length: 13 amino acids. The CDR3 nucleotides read TGCGCCAGCAGTCAAGCCAGGGCCTCACCCCTCCACTTT. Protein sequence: CASSQARASPLHF.

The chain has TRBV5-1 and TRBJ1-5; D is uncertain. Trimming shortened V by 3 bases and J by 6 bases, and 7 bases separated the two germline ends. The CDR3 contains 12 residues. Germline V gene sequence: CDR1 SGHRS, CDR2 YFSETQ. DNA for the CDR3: TGCGCCAGCAGCTCGAGAGGTCAGCCCCAGCATTTT. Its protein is CASSSRGQPQHF.

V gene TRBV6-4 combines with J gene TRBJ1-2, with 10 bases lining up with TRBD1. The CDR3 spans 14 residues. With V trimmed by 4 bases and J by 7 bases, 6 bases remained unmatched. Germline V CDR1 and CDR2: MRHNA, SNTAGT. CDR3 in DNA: TGTGCCAGCAGTGCCGGGACAGGGGAAACTGGCTACACCTTC. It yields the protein CASSAGTGETGYTF.

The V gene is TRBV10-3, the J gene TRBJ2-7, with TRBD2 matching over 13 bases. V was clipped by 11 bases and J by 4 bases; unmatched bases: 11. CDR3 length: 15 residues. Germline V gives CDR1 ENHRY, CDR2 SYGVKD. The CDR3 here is CASISGTSGIYEQYF. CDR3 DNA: TGTGCCTCAATCTCGGGGACTAGCGGGATATACGAGCAGTACTTC.

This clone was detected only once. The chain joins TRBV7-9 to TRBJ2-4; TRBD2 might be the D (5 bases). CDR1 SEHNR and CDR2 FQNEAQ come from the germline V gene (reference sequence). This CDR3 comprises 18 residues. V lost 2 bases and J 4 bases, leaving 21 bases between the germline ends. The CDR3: CASSLFDGVLGSKNIQYF. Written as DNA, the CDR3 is TGTGCCAGCAGCTTATTCGACGGGGTTCTGGGTTCTAAAAACATTCAGTACTTC.

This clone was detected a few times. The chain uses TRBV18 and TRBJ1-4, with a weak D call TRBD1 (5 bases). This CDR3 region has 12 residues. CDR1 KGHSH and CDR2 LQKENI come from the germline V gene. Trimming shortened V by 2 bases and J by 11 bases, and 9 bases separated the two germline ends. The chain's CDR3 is CASSPNQGKLFF. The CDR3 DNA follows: TGTGCCAGCTCACCAAACCAGGGTAAACTGTTTTTT.

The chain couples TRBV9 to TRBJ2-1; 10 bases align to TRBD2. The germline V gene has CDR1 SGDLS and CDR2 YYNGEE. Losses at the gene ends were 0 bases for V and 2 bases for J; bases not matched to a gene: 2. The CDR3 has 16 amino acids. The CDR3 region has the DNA TGTGCCAGCAGCGTAGCTAGCGGGGGAACCTACAATGAGCAGTTCTTC. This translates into CASSVASGGTYNEQFF. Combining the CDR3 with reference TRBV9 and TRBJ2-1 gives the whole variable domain DSGVTQTPKHLITATGQRVTLRCSPRSGDLSVYWYQQSLDQGLQFLIQYYNGEERAKGNILERFSAQQFPDLHSELNLSSLELGDSALYFCASSVASGGTYNEQFFGPGTRLTVL.

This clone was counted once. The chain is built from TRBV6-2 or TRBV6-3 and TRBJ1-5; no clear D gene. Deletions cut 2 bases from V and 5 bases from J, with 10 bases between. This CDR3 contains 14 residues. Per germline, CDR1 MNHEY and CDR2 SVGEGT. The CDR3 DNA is TGTGCCAGCAGTTACAGCAGGTCTGATCAGCCCCAGCATTTT. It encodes CASSYSRSDQPQHF.

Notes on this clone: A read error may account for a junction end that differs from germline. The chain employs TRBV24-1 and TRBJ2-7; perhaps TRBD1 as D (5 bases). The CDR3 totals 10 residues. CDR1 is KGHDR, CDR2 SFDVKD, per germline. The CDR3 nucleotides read TGTGCCACCAGTGATTTCCAAAAGGGGTTC. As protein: CATSDFQKGF.